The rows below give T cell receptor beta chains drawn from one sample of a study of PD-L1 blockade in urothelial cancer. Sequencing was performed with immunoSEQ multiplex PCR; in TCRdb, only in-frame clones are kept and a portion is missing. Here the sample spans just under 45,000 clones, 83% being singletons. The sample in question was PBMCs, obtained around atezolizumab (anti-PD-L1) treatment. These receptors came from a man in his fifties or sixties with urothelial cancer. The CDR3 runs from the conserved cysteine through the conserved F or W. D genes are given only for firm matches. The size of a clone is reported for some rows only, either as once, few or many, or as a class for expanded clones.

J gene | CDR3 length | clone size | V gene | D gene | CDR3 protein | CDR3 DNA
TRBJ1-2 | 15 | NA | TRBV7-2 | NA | CASSPPGRENYGYTF | TGTGCCAGCAGCCCCCCCGGACGGGAGAACTATGGCTACACCTTC
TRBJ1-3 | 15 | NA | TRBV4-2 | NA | CASSQVPGRGNTIYF | TGTGCCAGCAGCCAAGTCCCCGGGAGGGGAAACACCATATATTTT
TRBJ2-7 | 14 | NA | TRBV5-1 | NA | CASSKDRRDYEQYF | TGCGCCAGCAGCAAAGACAGGAGAGACTACGAGCAGTACTTC
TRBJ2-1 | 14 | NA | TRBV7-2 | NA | CASSRSRASNEQFF | TGTGCCAGCAGCCGTTCGCGGGCGTCGAATGAGCAGTTCTTC
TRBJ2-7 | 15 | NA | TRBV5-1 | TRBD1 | CASSFRTGGTYEQYF | TGCGCCAGCAGCTTCAGAACAGGGGGCACCTACGAGCAGTACTTC
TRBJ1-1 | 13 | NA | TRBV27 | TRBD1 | CASKGTGGTEAFF | TGTGCCAGCAAGGGGACAGGGGGCACTGAAGCTTTCTTT
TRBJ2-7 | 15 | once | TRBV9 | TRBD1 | CASSVGGTGDYEQYF | TGTGCCAGCAGCGTAGGGGGGACAGGGGACTACGAGCAGTACTTC
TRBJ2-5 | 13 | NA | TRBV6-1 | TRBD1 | CASRDRGEETQYF | TGTGCCAGCAGAGACAGGGGGGAAGAGACCCAGTACTTC
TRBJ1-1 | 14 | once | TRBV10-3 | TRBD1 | CAIRGTGQNTEAFF | TGTGCCATCAGGGGGACAGGCCAGAACACTGAAGCTTTCTTT
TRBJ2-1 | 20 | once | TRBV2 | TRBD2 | CASSERARGGLAGAQDEQFF | TGTGCCAGCAGTGAAAGGGCCAGGGGGGGACTAGCGGGGGCCCAAGATGAGCAGTTCTTC
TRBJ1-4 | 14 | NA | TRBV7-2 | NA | CASSLALGGEKLFF | TGTGCCAGCAGCTTAGCGCTAGGGGGTGAAAAACTGTTTTTT
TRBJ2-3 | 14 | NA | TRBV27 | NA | CASSLLQGTDTQYF | TGTGCCAGCAGTTTGTTGCAGGGGACAGATACGCAGTATTTT
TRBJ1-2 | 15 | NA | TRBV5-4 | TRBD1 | CASSPETGVDYGYTF | TGTGCCAGCAGCCCGGAGACAGGGGTGGACTATGGCTACACCTTC
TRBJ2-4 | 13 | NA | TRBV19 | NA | CASNTGAKNIQYF | TGTGCCAGTAATACGGGAGCCAAAAACATTCAGTACTTC
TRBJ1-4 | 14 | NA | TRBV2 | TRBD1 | CASSGQGIDEKLFF | TGTGCCAGCAGTGGACAGGGGATTGATGAAAAACTGTTTTTT
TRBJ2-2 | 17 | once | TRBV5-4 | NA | CASSLTSFQGSTGELFF | TGTGCCAGCAGCTTGACCTCTTTTCAGGGGAGCACCGGGGAGCTGTTTTTT
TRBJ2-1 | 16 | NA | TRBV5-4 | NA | CASSPGGTETYNEQFF | TGTGCCAGCAGCCCTGGCGGGACAGAAACCTACAATGAGCAGTTCTTC
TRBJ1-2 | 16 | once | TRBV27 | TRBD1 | CASSLSFKGAYDGYTF | TGTGCCAGCAGTTTATCGTTTAAGGGGGCGTACGATGGCTACACCTTC
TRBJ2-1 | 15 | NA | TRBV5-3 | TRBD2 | CARSAAGGRYNEQFF | TGTGCCAGAAGCGCCGCGGGGGGTCGATACAATGAGCAGTTCTTC
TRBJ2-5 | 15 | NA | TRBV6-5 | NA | CASSYGVSGRETQYF | TGTGCCAGCAGTTACGGGGTATCAGGGAGGGAGACCCAGTACTTC
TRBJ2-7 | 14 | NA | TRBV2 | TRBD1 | CASSPTGGNYEQYF | TGTGCCAGCAGTCCGACAGGGGGCAACTACGAGCAGTACTTC
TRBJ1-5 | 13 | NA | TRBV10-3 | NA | CAISEGQHQPQHF | TGTGCCATCAGTGAGGGACAGCATCAGCCCCAGCATTTT
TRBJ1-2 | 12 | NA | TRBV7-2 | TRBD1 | CASSSTGYGYTF | TGTGCCAGCAGCTCGACAGGGTACGGCTACACCTTC
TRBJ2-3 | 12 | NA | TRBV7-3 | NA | CASSASGDTQYF | TGTGCCAGCAGCGCCTCGGGAGATACGCAGTATTTT
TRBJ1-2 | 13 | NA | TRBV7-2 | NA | CASSLIVFYGYTF | TGTGCCAGCAGCTTAATTGTCTTCTATGGCTACACCTTC
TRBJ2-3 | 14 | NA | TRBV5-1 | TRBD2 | CASSSRGVADTQYF | TGCGCCAGCAGCTCTCGGGGGGTCGCAGATACGCAGTATTTT
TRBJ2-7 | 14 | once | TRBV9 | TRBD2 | CASSGGGGFYEQYF | TGTGCCAGCAGCGGGGGGGGAGGGTTCTACGAGCAGTACTTC
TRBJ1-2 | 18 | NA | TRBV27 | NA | CASSLRSINQLGDYGYTF | TGTGCCAGCAGTTTACGCAGTATCAATCAGCTTGGAGACTATGGCTACACCTTC
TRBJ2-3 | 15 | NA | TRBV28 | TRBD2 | CASSSGDSSTDTQYF | TGTGCCAGCAGTAGCGGGGATAGTAGCACAGATACGCAGTATTTT
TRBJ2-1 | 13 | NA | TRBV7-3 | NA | CASSLDSSGEQFF | TGTGCCAGCAGCTTGGACAGTTCTGGCGAGCAGTTCTTC
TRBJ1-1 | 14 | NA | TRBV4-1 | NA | CASSQDIGGFEAFF | TGCGCCAGCAGCCAAGATATTGGAGGGTTTGAAGCTTTCTTT